These 16 T cell receptor beta chains were sequenced from one sample in a study of blood T cell repertoires in COVID-19. Assay: immunoSEQ multiplex PCR; the TCRdb copy retains only in-frame clones and omits some. This table holds roughly 250,000 clones, approximately 86% found once. Specimen: peripheral blood. These receptor sequences come from a woman older than 75 with active or convalescent COVID-19.

This chain connects TRBV6-5 to TRBJ1-2, with 9 bases lining up with TRBD1. The CDR3 is 15 amino acids. Trimming at V came to 2 bases and at J to 4 bases, leaving 5 bases not matched to a gene. CDR1 and CDR2 (germline): MNHEY, SVGAGI. CDR3 nucleotide sequence: TGTGCCAGCAGTTACGACAGGGGGGCCAGCTATGGCTACACCTTC. Protein sequence: CASSYDRGASYGYTF.

V gene TRBV6-5 combines with J gene TRBJ1-6, with a possible D match to TRBD1 (5 bases). Trimming stripped 11 bases from V and 6 bases from J, with 20 bases between. The CDR3 extends over 15 amino acids. CDR1 is MNHEY and CDR2 is SVGAGI in the germline V gene. CDR3 region: CAANREGPGNSPLHF. The CDR3 DNA reads TGTGCCGCCAACCGGGAGGGGCCTGGTAATTCACCCCTCCACTTT.

To note about this clone: Other DNA sequences within the sample encode an identical CDR3. The chain links TRBV27 to TRBJ1-2; the match to TRBD1 covers 11 bases. The CDR3 loop spans 15 amino acids. The germline CDR1 and CDR2 sequences are MNHEY and SMNVEV (reference sequence). V lost 4 bases and J lost 1; bases outside the gene matches: 2. CDR3 amino acids: CASSSGTGGNYGYTF. The CDR3 DNA follows: TGTGCCAGCAGTTCTGGGACAGGGGGTAACTATGGCTACACCTTC.

The J gene is TRBJ1-1, the V gene TRBV2, with D tentatively TRBD1 (5 bases). This CDR3 is 13 amino acids long. V lost 3 bases and J 5 bases, leaving 10 bases between the germline ends. The germline gives CDR1 SNHLY, CDR2 FYNNEI. The CDR3 DNA sequence: TGTGCCAGCAGTGACAGGGCGAAGACTGAAGCTTTCTTT. Residues: CASSDRAKTEAFF.

This clone turned up a few times. The rearrangement joins TRBV5-1 to TRBJ1-5; the match to TRBD1 covers 7 bases. The CDR3 covers 15 residues. V gave up 0 bases and J gave up 7 bases; unmatched junction bases: 7. From germline, CDR1 is SGHRS and CDR2 YFSETQ. CDR3 residues: CASSLDGGGGQPQHF. CDR3 coding DNA: TGCGCCAGCAGCTTGGACGGAGGGGGCGGCCAGCCCCAGCATTTT.

The chain carries TRBV2 and TRBJ2-1; D gene uncertain. V was cut by 1 base and J by 9 bases, with 10 bases left in between. The CDR3 totals 13 residues. Germline assignment: CDR1 SNHLY and CDR2 FYNNEI. The CDR3 region is CASSEGWAGEQFF. The CDR3 nucleotides are TGTGCCAGCAGTGAAGGGTGGGCTGGTGAGCAGTTCTTC.

The chain combines TRBV28 with TRBJ1-4; no definite D call. The length of the CDR3 is 15 residues. The V end lost 6 bases, the J end lost 0 bases, and 11 bases lay between the germline ends. Germline loops: CDR1 MDHEN, CDR2 SYDVKM. This CDR3 reads CASRPGVPTNEKLFF. The CDR3 DNA follows: TGTGCCAGCAGACCCGGGGTCCCAACTAATGAAAAACTGTTTTTT. Using reference TRBV28 and TRBJ1-4 for the parts outside the CDR3, the full variable domain is DVKVTQSSRYLVKRTGEKVFLECVQDMDHENMFWYRQDPGLGLRLIYFSYDVKMKEKGDIPEGYSVSREKKERFSLILESASTNQTSMYLCASRPGVPTNEKLFFGSGTQLSVL.

The sample holds one count of this clone. V is TRBV7-6 and J is TRBJ2-1, with D maybe TRBD2 (5 bases). The length of the CDR3 is 12 residues. Germline V gene data show CDR1 as SGHVS and CDR2 as FNYEAQ. Trimming cost V 1 base and J 9 bases, with 7 bases left between them. The CDR3 bases are TGTGCCAGCAGCTTAGTTCGGGGTGAGCAGTTCTTC. This encodes CASSLVRGEQFF.

The chain has TRBV6-5 and TRBJ1-3, with no clear D. This CDR3 is built from 14 residues. Trimming shortened V by 5 bases and J by 0 bases, and 8 bases separated the two germline ends. Looked up from germline, CDR1 is MNHEY and CDR2 is SVGAGI. The CDR3, as DNA: TGTGCCAGCAGTCCCCGGGACTCTGGAAACACCATATATTTT. This codes for CASSPRDSGNTIYF.

V and J are TRBV30 and TRBJ1-3; 7 bases agree with TRBD1. The length of the CDR3 is 13 residues. The V gene's germline CDR1 is GTSNPN and CDR2 SVGIG (reference sequence). The V gene end was trimmed by 7 bases and the J gene end by 1 base; junction bases not matched to a gene: 4. This chain's CDR3 is CAYTRGSGNTIYF. In DNA form, the CDR3 reads TGTGCCTACACCAGGGGGTCTGGAAACACCATATATTTT.

This chain connects TRBV6-5 to TRBJ1-6; D is ambiguous. Looked up from germline, CDR1 is MNHEY and CDR2 is SVGAGI. V lost 6 bases and J lost 5, with 14 bases in between. The CDR3 is 15 residues long. The chain's CDR3 is CASSQQQRDNSPLHF. DNA for the CDR3: TGTGCCAGCAGCCAACAACAGAGAGATAATTCACCCCTCCACTTT.

This clone was recorded once. Here the CDR3 reads CASSHRGTEAFF. Written as DNA, the CDR3 is TGTGCCAGCAGCCATAGGGGCACTGAAGCTTTCTTT. The rearrangement joins TRBV3-1 (or the pseudogene TRBV3-2) to TRBJ1-1, with D possibly TRBD1 on 5 matching bases. Per the germline V gene, CDR1 is LGHDT and CDR2 is YNNKEL (reference sequence). The CDR3 has 12 amino acids. V was shortened by 3 bases and J by 4 bases, with 6 bases between the two germline ends.

This sequence joins TRBV2 and TRBJ1-2, with a possible D match to TRBD1 (6 bases). The V gene's germline CDR1 is SNHLY and CDR2 FYNNEI. CDR3 length: 14 amino acids. Trimming took off 5 bases at V and 4 bases at J, with 14 bases between the two ends. This CDR3 is CASSTQGVSYGYTF. CDR3 nucleotides: TGTGCCAGCAGTACACAGGGAGTAAGCTATGGCTACACCTTC.

This chain connects TRBV28 to TRBJ2-7, with no clear D. There are 12 residues in the CDR3. Between the trimmed V and J ends, which lost 6 bases and 2 bases, there was a span of 8 bases. Germline CDR1 reads MDHEN; CDR2 reads SYDVKM. In DNA form, the CDR3 reads TGTGCCAGCAGCTACGCTACCTACGAGCAGTACTTC. It yields the protein CASSYATYEQYF. Full variable domain (remainder filled in from reference TRBV28 and TRBJ2-7): DVKVTQSSRYLVKRTGEKVFLECVQDMDHENMFWYRQDPGLGLRLIYFSYDVKMKEKGDIPEGYSVSREKKERFSLILESASTNQTSMYLCASSYATYEQYFGPGTRLTVT.

The chain uses TRBV6-6 and TRBJ2-7; TRBD2 agrees at 10 bases. Germline V gene sequence: CDR1 MNHNY, CDR2 SVGAGI (reference sequence). This CDR3 region has 15 residues. The V and J ends lost 6 bases and 3 bases, in that order; junction bases with no gene match: 8. CDR3 sequence reads: CASRSSGTSDYEQYF. The CDR3 DNA follows: TGTGCCAGCAGATCCTCCGGGACTAGCGACTACGAGCAGTACTTC.

The gene calls are TRBV6-5 and TRBJ1-1; weak D call: TRBD1 (5 bases). This CDR3 comprises 14 residues. V dropped 7 bases and J dropped 4 bases, with 16 bases sitting between them. Germline CDR1 reads MNHEY; CDR2 reads SVGAGI. Here the CDR3 DNA reads TGTGCCAGCATTCCCGGGGGAGGGATCACTGAAGCTTTCTTT. This translates into CASIPGGGITEAFF.